Listed here are 18 T cell receptor beta chains from one sample, sequenced in a study of Graves' ophthalmopathy and Graves' hyperthyroidism. Scientists amplified the TCR beta CDR3 regions from RNA transcripts. Following a first-round RT-PCR that used HTBI primers, a second-round multiplex PCR was carried out. TCRdb reprocessed the multiplex PCR reads via MiXCR and lists one record per CDR3 protein. The sample contains hundreds of thousands of distinct CDR3 sequences, 22% of which appear only once. Sequencing was performed on peripheral blood. The receptors originated from a woman aged 18-29 years with stable Graves' hyperthyroidism. Some clones in this sample may be carry-over from other donors' samples.

This clonotype was detected many times. The chain couples TRBV12-3 or TRBV12-4 to TRBJ1-2; weak D call: TRBD1 (5 bases). Trimming took 10 bases from V and 6 from J, leaving 15 bases between them. The CDR3 is 12 amino acids. Here the CDR3 reads CATGTEPHGYTF. In DNA, the CDR3 is TGTGCCACCGGGACGGAGCCTCATGGCTACACCTTC.

This chain uses TRBV11-2 with TRBJ2-5; 9 bases fit TRBD2. Trimming took 6 bases from V and 3 from J; bases not matched to a gene: 5. The CDR3 sequence is 14 residues long. CDR1 is SGHAT, CDR2 FQNNGV, per germline. CDR3 coding DNA: TGTGCCAGCAGATCAAGGACTAGCGAAGAGACCCAGTACTTC. Translated: CASRSRTSEETQYF.

The sample holds a few counts of this clonotype. The CDR3 is CASSQETLGGYTF. The CDR3 nucleotides are TGTGCCAGCAGCCAAGAAACCCTTGGGGGCTACACCTTC. This chain joins TRBV14 and TRBJ1-2; D unclear. CDR1 is SGHDN and CDR2 is FVKESK in the germline V gene. V shed 0 bases and J shed 8 bases, with 10 bases lying between them. The CDR3 has 13 amino acids. Looking up the rest from reference TRBV14 and TRBJ1-2 gives the full variable domain: EAGVTQFPSHSVIEKGQTVTLRCDPISGHDNLYWYRRVMGKEIKFLLHFVKESKQDESGMPNNRFLAERTGGTYSTLKVQPAELEDSGVYFCASSQETLGGYTFGSGTRLTVV.

The table lists this clonotype with many counts. The chain recombines TRBV7-2 with TRBJ1-6; 7 nucleotides match TRBD1. CDR1 is SGHTA, CDR2 FQGNSA, per germline. V gave up 5 bases and J gave up 7 bases; unmatched junction bases: 8. The CDR3 has 15 residues. CDR3 loop: CASSPWGRGNSPLHF. CDR3 sequence (DNA): TGTGCCAGCAGCCCCTGGGGCAGGGGGAATTCACCCCTCCACTTT.

This clonotype has ten or more counts. The chain links TRBV28 to TRBJ2-7; no firm D call. Germline V lookup: CDR1 MDHEN, CDR2 SYDVKM. The CDR3 is made up of 13 amino acids. Trimming shortened V by 2 bases and J by 2 bases, and 7 bases separated the two germline ends. The CDR3 loop is CASSLGNAYEQYF. Here the CDR3 DNA reads TGTGCCAGCAGTTTAGGAAATGCCTACGAGCAGTACTTC.

This clonotype was recorded a few times. The genes are TRBV9 and TRBJ1-2; no clear D gene. Germline lookup yields CDR1 SGDLS and CDR2 YYNGEE. The V end was cut by 0 bases, the J end by 3 bases, with 6 bases between. The CDR3 loop spans 13 amino acids. CDR3 protein: CASSVAGHYGYTF. CDR3 coding DNA: TGTGCCAGCAGCGTAGCTGGGCACTATGGCTACACCTTC.

This clonotype was seen many times. V is TRBV6-2 or TRBV6-3 and J is TRBJ2-7, with TRBD2 matching 8 bases. Germline assignment: CDR1 MNHEY and CDR2 SVGEGT. J gave up 1 base and V 6 bases, and 11 bases lay outside the gene matches. The CDR3 runs 16 residues. The chain's CDR3 is CASRPSPGLESYEQYF. CDR3 coding DNA: TGTGCCAGCAGACCTTCTCCGGGACTAGAATCCTACGAGCAGTACTTC.

In nucleotides, the CDR3 is TGTGCCAGCACCGTTGTGGTCGGCGGGGAGCTGTTTTTT. Its translation: CASTVVVGGELFF. The V call is TRBV11-2, the J call TRBJ2-2; D not certain. Germline CDR1 is SGHAT and CDR2 is FQNNGV. This CDR3 contains 13 residues. Trimming took 7 bases from V and 7 from J, leaving 13 bases between them.

The rearrangement links TRBV11-3 to TRBJ2-7; the D call may be TRBD1 or TRBD2 (5 bases each). The CDR3 is 12 residues long. The germline V gene encodes CDR1 SGHNT and CDR2 YENEEA. Trimming cost V 5 bases and J 6 bases, with 11 bases left between them. This CDR3 is CASSRGAREQYF. CDR3 nucleotide sequence: TGTGCCAGCAGCAGAGGGGCGCGCGAGCAGTACTTC.

This clonotype was seen many times. This sequence joins TRBV6-4 and TRBJ2-7, with 10 bases that match TRBD1. Germline V lookup: CDR1 MRHNA, CDR2 SNTAGT. Losses at the gene ends were 8 bases for V and 4 bases for J; bases not matched to a gene: 11. CDR3 length: 15 amino acids. The CDR3 is CASFSVRDRGYEQYF. The DNA for the CDR3 is TGTGCCAGCTTTTCCGTCCGGGACAGGGGTTACGAGCAGTACTTC.

This clonotype came up many times. The rearrangement joins TRBV28 to TRBJ1-2, with 11 bases identical to TRBD1. The ends lost 9 bases at V and 7 bases at J; junction bases unmatched: 7. The CDR3 consists of 13 residues. Germline CDR1 MDHEN, CDR2 SYDVKM. The CDR3 reads CASLGGQGVGYTF. CDR3 DNA sequence: TGTGCCAGTCTAGGGGGACAGGGGGTTGGCTACACCTTC.

The V gene is TRBV11-2, the J gene TRBJ2-2; 7 nucleotides match TRBD1. There are 16 residues in the CDR3. Germline lookup yields CDR1 SGHAT and CDR2 FQNNGV. Unmatched junction bases numbered 9, after V lost 7 bases and J lost 1 base. CDR3 amino acids: CASKFSGTENTGELFF. The CDR3 coding sequence is TGTGCCAGCAAATTCTCGGGGACAGAGAACACCGGGGAGCTGTTTTTT.

This clonotype was seen ten or more times. The V gene is TRBV20-1, the J gene TRBJ1-6; the D gene is possibly TRBD1 (6 bases). The CDR3 has 15 residues. Trimming pared 3 bases from V and 4 bases from J, leaving 13 bases between. The germline V gene encodes CDR1 DFQATT and CDR2 SNEGSKA (reference sequence). CDR3: CSARASGQYNSPLHF. As DNA, the CDR3 is TGCAGTGCTAGGGCAAGCGGACAGTATAATTCACCCCTCCACTTT.

This clonotype was observed many times. This chain connects TRBV27 to TRBJ1-1; TRBD1 matches 9 bases. Looked up from germline, CDR1 is MNHEY and CDR2 is SMNVEV (reference sequence). V lost 5 bases and J lost 1; bases outside the gene matches: 5. The CDR3 sequence is 15 residues long. CDR3 DNA: TGTGCCAGCAGTGCTCCGGGACAGGGGAACACTGAAGCTTTCTTT. This codes for CASSAPGQGNTEAFF.

At least ten counts were recorded for this clonotype. The CDR3 reads CASTLQGTSYEQYF. The CDR3 DNA reads TGTGCCAGCACCTTACAGGGTACTTCCTACGAGCAGTACTTC. The V gene is TRBV6-1, the J gene TRBJ2-7; TRBD1 might be the D (6 bases). Germline V CDR1 and CDR2: MNHNS, SASEGT. Trimming took 7 bases from V and 1 from J, leaving 14 bases between them. The CDR3 loop spans 14 amino acids.

This clonotype was seen many times. The chain is built from TRBV20-1 and TRBJ2-7; 9 bases fit TRBD2. Looked up from germline, CDR1 is DFQATT and CDR2 is SNEGSKA (reference sequence). The ends lost 0 bases at V and 4 bases at J; junction bases unmatched: 4. The CDR3 is made up of 14 amino acids. The CDR3 loop is CSARDRSGRYEQYF. The CDR3 DNA reads as TGCAGTGCTAGAGATCGGAGCGGGAGGTACGAGCAGTACTTC.

This clonotype was picked up many times. The chain joins TRBV12-5 to TRBJ2-7; D is uncertain. There are 15 residues in the CDR3. With 3 bases removed from V and 0 bases from J, the gap between germline ends came to 12 bases. Per the germline V gene, CDR1 is LGHNT and CDR2 is FRNRAP. CDR3 sequence (DNA): TGTGCTAGTGGTTTCGCCTCGAATGGCTCCTACGAGCAGTACTTC. Translation gives CASGFASNGSYEQYF.

This clonotype has just a few counts. This may arise from a read error, as a much more abundant clone is one base away. The genes are TRBV6-1 and TRBJ2-6; D uncertain. V shed 3 bases and J shed 0 bases, with 6 bases lying between them. CDR3 length equals 15 residues. Germline lookup yields CDR1 MNHNS and CDR2 SASEGT. For the CDR3, the DNA is TGTGCCAGCAGTGATTTTGTCTCTGGGGCCAACGTCCTGACTTTC. Translated, it gives CASSDFVSGANVLTF.